This T cell receptor (beta chain) was identified during a study of blood T cell repertoires in COVID-19. Study background: Both acute and convalescent COVID-19 samples were obtained from the United States, Italy and Spain.

Some clones are missing from TCRdb's copy, which holds only in-frame ones; the method was immunoSEQ multiplex PCR. The sample records around 300,000 clones, around 87% being singletons. The CDR3 is 18 residues long. With V trimmed by 4 bases and J by 0 bases, 11 bases remained unmatched. Germline CDR1 reads MDHEN; CDR2 reads SYDVKM. The source material was PBMCs or T cells enriched from blood (not recorded which). This receptor was obtained from a woman under 30 with acute COVID-19. The V gene is TRBV28, the J gene TRBJ1-2, with 10 bases aligning to TRBD1. Here the CDR3 DNA reads TGTGCCAGCAGTTCCCTTCCGGGACAGGGGACTACTAACTATGGCTACACCTTC. Its translation is CASSSLPGQGTTNYGYTF.